A selection of T cell receptor beta chains follows, all from one sample in a study of T cell responses to AZD1222 COVID-19 vaccine. TCRdb's table, derived via immunoSEQ multiplex PCR, lists solely in-frame clones and lacks some. The repertoire has about 150,000 clones, 90% of them found once; the top ten carry approximately 2%. The specimen was peripheral blood, collected on day 0 of AZD1222 vaccination. The receptors originated from an adult in good health. The CDR3 runs from the conserved cysteine through the conserved F or W. D genes are given only for firm matches. Expanded clones are given a class, and other clones once, few, many or no size at all.

abundance | j_gene | d_gene | v_gene | CDR3aa | CDR3nt
. | TRBJ2-1 | TRBD2 | TRBV9 | CASSAEGGGLANEQFF | TGTGCCAGCAGCGCCGAAGGGGGGGGACTAGCAAATGAGCAGTTCTTC
. | TRBJ2-1 | TRBD2 | TRBV6-5 | CASSYGGRSNEQFF | TGTGCCAGCAGTTACGGCGGGAGAAGTAATGAGCAGTTCTTC
. | TRBJ2-7 | . | TRBV4-1 | CASSQDIGTSYEQYF | TGCGCCAGCAGCCAAGATATTGGCACTTCGTACGAGCAGTACTTC
. | TRBJ1-1 | TRBD1 | TRBV28 | CASSSPRPGQRNTEAFF | TGTGCCAGCAGTTCCCCTAGACCGGGACAGAGGAACACTGAAGCTTTCTTT
. | TRBJ2-7 | . | TRBV6-5 | CASSRDLWYEQYF | TGTGCCAGCAGCCGGGACCTCTGGTACGAGCAGTACTTC
. | TRBJ1-2 | . | TRBV6-5 | CASSRDAYGYTF | TGTGCCAGCAGTCGGGACGCTTATGGCTACACCTTC
. | TRBJ1-1 | TRBD1 | TRBV10-3 | CAISESGRGWTEAFF | TGTGCCATCAGTGAGTCGGGCAGGGGGTGGACTGAAGCTTTCTTT
. | TRBJ2-3 | . | TRBV14 | CASSQDKSALTYTDTQYF | TGTGCCAGCAGCCAAGATAAATCGGCGCTAACCTACACAGATACGCAGTATTTT
. | TRBJ1-2 | TRBD1 | TRBV5-1 | CASTGTGGSTANYGYTF | TGCGCCAGTACCGGGACAGGGGGTTCGACGGCTAACTATGGCTACACCTTC
few | TRBJ2-6 | . | TRBV15 | CATSRGVEGFGANVLTF | TGTGCCACCAGCAGGGGGGTTGAGGGGTTCGGGGCCAACGTCCTGACTTTC
. | TRBJ2-7 | TRBD1 | TRBV14 | CASSQVFITGGNYEQYF | TGTGCCAGCAGCCAAGTGTTTATTACAGGGGGCAACTACGAGCAGTACTTC
. | TRBJ1-2 | . | TRBV28 | CASRAGGANYGYTF | TGTGCCAGCAGGGCGGGGGGCGCTAACTATGGCTACACCTTC
. | TRBJ2-5 | TRBD1 | TRBV7-2 | CASSFNSGQGETQYF | TGTGCCAGCAGCTTTAACTCTGGACAGGGGGAGACCCAGTACTTC
once | TRBJ2-5 | TRBD2 | TRBV5-5 | CASSPELAGVETQYF | TGTGCCAGCAGCCCGGAACTAGCGGGAGTCGAGACCCAGTACTTC
. | TRBJ2-3 | TRBD2 | TRBV5-1 | CASSPRAGITDTQYF | TGCGCCAGCAGCCCCAGAGCGGGAATTACAGATACGCAGTATTTT
. | TRBJ1-1 | . | TRBV30 | CAWSVLTEAFF | TGTGCCTGGAGTGTACTCACAGAAGCTTTCTTT
. | TRBJ2-2 | TRBD1 | TRBV28 | CASSQGAGELFF | TGTGCCAGCAGTCAGGGGGCCGGGGAGCTGTTTTTT
. | TRBJ2-5 | . | TRBV7-2 | CASSLGVRETQYF | TGTGCCAGCAGCTTAGGGGTACGAGAGACCCAGTACTTC
. | TRBJ1-2 | . | TRBV7-2 | CASSLARTVINGYTF | TGTGCCAGCAGCTTAGCCCGGACAGTCATTAATGGCTACACCTTC
. | TRBJ2-7 | . | TRBV4-2 | CASSQGKGGDYEQYF | TGTGCCAGCAGCCAAGGCAAAGGTGGCGACTACGAGCAGTACTTC
. | TRBJ2-7 | TRBD2 | TRBV7-2 | CATQPLPGLGVYEQYF | TGTGCCACCCAGCCCCTCCCGGGACTAGGAGTTTACGAGCAGTACTTC
. | TRBJ2-1 | TRBD1 | TRBV11-2 | CASSSLLDRENEQFF | TGTGCCAGCAGCTCCCTTCTGGACAGGGAGAATGAGCAGTTCTTC
. | TRBJ1-1 | . | TRBV7-6 | CASSSTDSFYEAFF | TGTGCCAGCAGCTCGACCGACAGTTTTTATGAAGCTTTCTTT
. | TRBJ2-3 | . | TRBV24-1 | CATQGGSTDTQYF | TGTGCCACCCAGGGCGGTAGCACAGATACGCAGTATTTT
. | TRBJ2-6 | . | TRBV30 | CAWIRWTAGANVLTF | TGTGCCTGGATTCGCTGGACAGCTGGGGCCAACGTCCTGACTTTC
. | TRBJ2-3 | TRBD1 | TRBV5-6 | CASSLSQGYFEGTDTQYF | TGTGCCAGCAGCTTGTCACAGGGGTACTTTGAAGGCACAGATACGCAGTATTTT
. | TRBJ1-2 | . | TRBV28 | CASSSQQGTYGYTF | TGTGCCAGCAGTTCACAACAGGGTACCTATGGCTACACCTTC
. | TRBJ1-3 | TRBD1 | TRBV5-1 | CASSLEDGTVDSGNTIYF | TGCGCCAGCAGCTTGGAAGACGGGACAGTCGACTCTGGAAACACCATATATTTT
. | TRBJ1-5 | . | TRBV4-1 | CASSQGENSNQPQHF | TGCGCCAGCAGCCAAGGGGAAAATAGCAATCAGCCCCAGCATTTT
. | TRBJ2-1 | . | TRBV7-9 | CASSQGHYSYNEQFF | TGTGCCAGCAGCCAGGGTCACTACTCCTACAATGAGCAGTTCTTC
. | TRBJ2-1 | . | TRBV27 | CASSPRSPSSYNEQFF | TGTGCCAGCAGTCCCCGGAGTCCAAGCTCCTACAATGAGCAGTTCTTC
few | TRBJ1-1 | . | TRBV5-4 | CASSSQGDEAFF | TGTGCCAGCAGCTCTCAGGGAGACGAAGCTTTCTTT
. | TRBJ2-7 | TRBD1 | TRBV6-5 | CASRPGTAYYEQYF | TGTGCCAGCAGGCCCGGGACAGCATACTACGAGCAGTACTTC
. | TRBJ1-1 | TRBD1 | TRBV28 | CASSPDREDTEAFF | TGTGCCAGCAGTCCCGACAGGGAAGACACTGAAGCTTTCTTT
. | TRBJ1-1 | . | TRBV9 | CASSVRGTSTEAFF | TGTGCCAGCAGCGTGAGGGGGACGAGCACTGAAGCTTTCTTT
. | TRBJ1-5 | TRBD1 | TRBV6-1 | CASSETQQGSQPQHF | TGTGCCAGCAGTGAAACTCAACAGGGGTCTCAGCCCCAGCATTTT
. | TRBJ1-4 | . | TRBV28 | CASRRRVSTNEKLFF | TGTGCCAGCAGGCGTAGGGTATCAACTAATGAAAAACTGTTTTTT
once | TRBJ1-1 | . | TRBV4-1 | CASSPPTGSTEAFF | TGCGCCAGCAGCCCCCCCACAGGGAGCACTGAAGCTTTCTTT
. | TRBJ2-7 | TRBD2 | TRBV9 | CASSVDAGEGEQYF | TGTGCCAGCAGCGTAGATGCGGGAGAGGGCGAGCAGTACTTC
. | TRBJ1-2 | TRBD1 | TRBV5-3 | CARSLCGDRGTSFAFGYTF | TGTGCCAGAAGCTTGTGTGGGGACAGGGGCACTTCCTTTGCCTTTGGCTACACCTTC
. | TRBJ2-1 | TRBD2 | TRBV6-5 | CASSQSGGLYNEQFF | TGTGCCAGCAGTCAAAGCGGGGGACTTTACAATGAGCAGTTCTTC
. | TRBJ2-1 | . | TRBV11-1 | CASSFRTNYNEQFF | TGTGCCAGCAGCTTCAGGACAAATTACAATGAGCAGTTCTTC
. | TRBJ2-7 | . | TRBV7-8 | CASSPGLDGYEQYF | TGTGCCAGCAGCCCTGGACTGGATGGATACGAGCAGTACTTC
. | TRBJ2-7 | TRBD2 | TRBV27 | CASTVSGRYAYEQYF | TGTGCCAGCACTGTTAGCGGGAGGTATGCCTACGAGCAGTACTTC
. | TRBJ2-5 | . | TRBV5-6 | CASSSLGQETQYF | TGTGCCAGCAGCTCACTAGGCCAAGAGACCCAGTACTTC
. | TRBJ2-2 | . | TRBV12-3/TRBV12-4 | CASRGRWTGELFF | TGTGCCAGCAGAGGGCGGTGGACCGGGGAGCTGTTTTTT
. | TRBJ2-7 | TRBD2 | TRBV2 | CASSIYGLAGKEQYF | TGTGCCAGCAGTATCTATGGACTAGCGGGGAAAGAGCAGTACTTC